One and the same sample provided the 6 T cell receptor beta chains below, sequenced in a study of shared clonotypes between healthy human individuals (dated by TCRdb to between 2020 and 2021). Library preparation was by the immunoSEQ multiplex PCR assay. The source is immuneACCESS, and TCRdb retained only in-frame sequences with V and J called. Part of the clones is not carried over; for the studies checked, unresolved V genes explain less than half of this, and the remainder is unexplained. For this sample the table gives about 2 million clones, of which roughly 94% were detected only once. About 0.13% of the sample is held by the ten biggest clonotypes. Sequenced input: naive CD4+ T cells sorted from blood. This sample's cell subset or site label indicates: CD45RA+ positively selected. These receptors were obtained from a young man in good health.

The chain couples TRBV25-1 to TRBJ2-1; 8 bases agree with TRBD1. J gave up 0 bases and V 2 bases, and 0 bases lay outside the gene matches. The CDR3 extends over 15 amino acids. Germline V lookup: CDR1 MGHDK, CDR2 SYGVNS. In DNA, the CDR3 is TGTGCCAGCAGTGAAACAGGGGGCTCCTACAATGAGCAGTTCTTC. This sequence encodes CASSETGGSYNEQFF.

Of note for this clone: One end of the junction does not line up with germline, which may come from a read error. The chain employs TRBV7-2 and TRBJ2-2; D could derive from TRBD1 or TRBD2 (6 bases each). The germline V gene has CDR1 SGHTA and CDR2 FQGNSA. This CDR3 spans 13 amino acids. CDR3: CASRYTGTGGLFF. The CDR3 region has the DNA TGTGCCAGCAGATATACAGGGACCGGGGGGCTGTTTTTT.

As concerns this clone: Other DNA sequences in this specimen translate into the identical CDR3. The CDR3 spells CASSQGGQGREKLFF. The DNA for the CDR3 is TGCGCCAGCAGCCAAGGCGGACAGGGCAGAGAAAAACTGTTTTTT. This sequence joins TRBV4-1 and TRBJ1-4; TRBD1 matches 8 bases. This CDR3 has 15 residues. Germline V lookup: CDR1 MGHRA, CDR2 YSYEKL. V lost 1 base to trimming and J lost 8 bases; unmatched junction nucleotides: 6.

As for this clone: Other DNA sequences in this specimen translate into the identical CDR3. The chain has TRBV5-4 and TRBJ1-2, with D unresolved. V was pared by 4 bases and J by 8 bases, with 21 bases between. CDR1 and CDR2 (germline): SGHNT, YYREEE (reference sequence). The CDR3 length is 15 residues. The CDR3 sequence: CASSPQSQSLAGYTF. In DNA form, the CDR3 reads TGTGCCAGCAGCCCCCAGTCACAGAGCTTGGCAGGCTACACCTTC.

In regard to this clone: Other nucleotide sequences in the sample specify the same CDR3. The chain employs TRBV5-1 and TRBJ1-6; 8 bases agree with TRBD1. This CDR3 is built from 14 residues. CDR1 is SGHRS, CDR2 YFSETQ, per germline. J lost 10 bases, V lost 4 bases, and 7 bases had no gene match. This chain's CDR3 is CASSLGQGGSPLHF. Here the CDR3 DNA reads TGCGCCAGCAGCCTCGGACAGGGAGGGTCACCCCTCCACTTT. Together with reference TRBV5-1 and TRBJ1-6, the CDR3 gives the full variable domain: KAGVTQTPRYLIKTRGQQVTLSCSPISGHRSVSWYQQTPGQGLQFLFEYFSETQRNKGNFPGRFSGRQFSNSRSEMNVSTLELGDSALYLCASSLGQGGSPLHFGNGTRLTVT.

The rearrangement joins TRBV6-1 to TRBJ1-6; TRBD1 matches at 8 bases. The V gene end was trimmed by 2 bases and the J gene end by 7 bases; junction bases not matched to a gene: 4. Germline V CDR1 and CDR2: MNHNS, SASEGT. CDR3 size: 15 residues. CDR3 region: CASSERRDRNSPLHF. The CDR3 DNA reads TGTGCCAGCAGTGAAAGACGGGACAGGAATTCACCCCTCCACTTT.